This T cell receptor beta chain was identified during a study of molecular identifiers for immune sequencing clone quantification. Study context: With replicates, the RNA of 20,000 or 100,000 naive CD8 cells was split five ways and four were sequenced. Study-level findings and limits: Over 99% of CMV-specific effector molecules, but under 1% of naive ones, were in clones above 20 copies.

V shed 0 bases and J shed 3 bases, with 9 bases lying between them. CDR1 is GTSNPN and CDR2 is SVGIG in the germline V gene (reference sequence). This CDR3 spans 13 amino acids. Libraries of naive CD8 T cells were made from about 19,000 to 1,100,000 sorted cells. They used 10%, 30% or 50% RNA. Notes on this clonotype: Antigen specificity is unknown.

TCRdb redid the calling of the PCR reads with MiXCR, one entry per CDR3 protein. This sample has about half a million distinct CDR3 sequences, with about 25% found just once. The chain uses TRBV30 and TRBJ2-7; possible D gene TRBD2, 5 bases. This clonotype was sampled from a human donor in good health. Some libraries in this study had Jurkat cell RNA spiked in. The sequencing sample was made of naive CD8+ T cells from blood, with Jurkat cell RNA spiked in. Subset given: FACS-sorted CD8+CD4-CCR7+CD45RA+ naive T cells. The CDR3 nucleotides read TGTGCCTGGAGTGTACGGGGTTTCTACGAGCAGTACTTC. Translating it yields CAWSVRGFYEQYF.